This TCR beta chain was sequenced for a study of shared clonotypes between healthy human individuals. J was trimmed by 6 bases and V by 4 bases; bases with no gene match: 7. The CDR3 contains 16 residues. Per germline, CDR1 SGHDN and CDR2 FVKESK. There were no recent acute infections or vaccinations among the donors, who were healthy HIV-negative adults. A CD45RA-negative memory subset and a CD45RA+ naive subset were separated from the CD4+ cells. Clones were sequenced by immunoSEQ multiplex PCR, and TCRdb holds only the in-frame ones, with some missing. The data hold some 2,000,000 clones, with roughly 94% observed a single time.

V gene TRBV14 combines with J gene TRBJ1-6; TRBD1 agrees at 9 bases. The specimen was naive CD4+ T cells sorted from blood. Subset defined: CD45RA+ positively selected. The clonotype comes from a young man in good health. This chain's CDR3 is CASSRPGTGSNSPLHF. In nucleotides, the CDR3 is TGTGCCAGCAGCCGACCCGGGACAGGGTCTAATTCACCCCTCCACTTT.